Following are 21 T cell receptor beta chains from one sample sequenced in a study of cytomegalovirus exposure and HLA in healthy donors. Vbeta (60) and Jbeta (13) primers were used in the PCR. Measured with immunoSEQ multiplex PCR; TCRdb has only the in-frame clones, and not every one. The profile shows about 140,000 clones, more than 75% of them singletons. Material: PBMCs. Receptors originate from a man aged 45-65 years in good health and CMV-seronegative.

This clone was counted between two and nine times. This rearrangement joins TRBV10-1 to TRBJ1-5, with 11 bases matching TRBD1. V lost 6 bases and J lost 5; bases outside the gene matches: 24. The CDR3 has 21 amino acids. Germline CDR1 is WNHNN and CDR2 is SYGVQD (reference sequence). The DNA for the CDR3 is TGCGCCAGCAGAGGACCCCCGCTTGGGGACAGGGGGGCCAGGGGTTATCAGCCCCAGCATTTT. Protein sequence: CASRGPPLGDRGARGYQPQHF.

The chain links TRBV20-1 to TRBJ1-1; D remains unclear. The germline CDR1 and CDR2 sequences are DFQATT and SNEGSKA (reference sequence). The length of the CDR3 is 11 residues. V was shortened by 4 bases and J by 2 bases, with 5 bases between the two germline ends. The CDR3 DNA reads TGCAGTGCTATAATAAACACTGAAGCTTTCTTT. Translated: CSAIINTEAFF.

The rearrangement uses TRBV19 and TRBJ2-3; D may be TRBD1 (6 bases). This CDR3 has 15 amino acids. Deletions cut 4 bases from V and 2 bases from J, with 13 bases between. CDR1 and CDR2 from the germline V gene are LNHDA and SQIVND (reference sequence). DNA of the CDR3: TGTGCCAGTAGTACCAGGGGCCCATCCACAGATACGCAGTATTTT. Amino acid sequence: CASSTRGPSTDTQYF.

This chain connects TRBV5-1 to TRBJ1-1; D remains unclear. The V end was cut by 0 bases, the J end by 5 bases, with 8 bases between. The CDR3 runs 13 residues. The V gene's germline CDR1 is SGHRS and CDR2 YFSETQ. The CDR3 region is CASSLGEGTEAFF. The CDR3 DNA sequence: TGCGCCAGCAGCTTGGGAGAGGGAACTGAAGCTTTCTTT.

The chain joins TRBV7-3 to TRBJ2-1; 8 nucleotides agree with TRBD1. The CDR3 extends over 15 amino acids. CDR1 is SGHTA and CDR2 is FQGTGA in the germline V gene. Trimming cost V 4 bases and J 5 bases; bases outside gene matches: 7. The CDR3, as DNA: TGTGCCAGCAGCTCACCGGGACAGGTGGACAATGAGCAGTTCTTC. It codes for CASSSPGQVDNEQFF.

CDR3 amino acids: CASSWTGGAGTGELFF. In nucleotides, the CDR3 is TGCGCCAGCAGCTGGACAGGGGGCGCGGGCACCGGGGAGCTGTTTTTT. The chain joins TRBV5-1 to TRBJ2-2; 11 nucleotides align to TRBD1. CDR3 length: 16 residues. Trimming took 3 bases from V and 4 from J; bases not matched to a gene: 5. Germline CDR1 reads SGHRS; CDR2 reads YFSETQ.

The chain has TRBV29-1 and TRBJ2-2, with D possibly TRBD2 on 5 matching bases. The CDR3 consists of 14 residues. Looked up from germline, CDR1 is SQVTM and CDR2 is ANQGSEA. V shed 4 bases and J shed 6 bases, with 15 bases lying between them. CDR3 sequence (DNA): TGCAGCGTTGCGAGGACTGTGGGCGCCGGGGAGCTGTTTTTT. Protein: CSVARTVGAGELFF.

The V and J genes are TRBV6-5 and TRBJ2-2, with a weak D call TRBD1 (5 bases). The germline V and J ends were trimmed by 4 bases and 4 bases, with 10 bases remaining between them. Germline loops: CDR1 MNHEY, CDR2 SVGAGI. The CDR3 covers 14 residues. DNA for the CDR3: TGTGCCAGCAGTTTGGTCAGGGTCACCGGGGAGCTGTTTTTT. Protein: CASSLVRVTGELFF.

This clone showed up just a few times. The V gene is TRBV2, the J gene TRBJ2-5, with a possible D match to TRBD2 (5 bases). Germline V lookup: CDR1 SNHLY, CDR2 FYNNEI. The CDR3 is made up of 16 amino acids. V was pared by 6 bases and J by 7 bases, with 24 bases between. The CDR3: CASRDSLTKPLGTQYF. In DNA form, the CDR3 reads TGTGCCAGCAGAGATTCCCTGACTAAGCCCTTGGGGACCCAGTACTTC.

The gene calls are TRBV5-8 and TRBJ1-4; D unresolved. V was trimmed by 0 bases and J by 5 bases, leaving 8 bases between them. The germline V gene encodes CDR1 SGHTS and CDR2 YDEGEE. This CDR3 region has 14 residues. CDR3 DNA: TGTGCCAGCAGCTTGGGCAGATGGAATGAAAAACTGTTTTTT. This gives the protein CASSLGRWNEKLFF.

CDR3 in DNA: TGTGCCAGTAGTATAGACAGGGCTGGAAACACCATATATTTT. Its protein is CASSIDRAGNTIYF. The chain has TRBV19 and TRBJ1-3, with a possible D match to TRBD1 (5 bases). Germline-derived CDR1 and CDR2 are LNHDA and SQIVND (reference sequence). The CDR3 is made up of 14 amino acids. The ends were cut back, 0 bases at V and 2 bases at J, with 5 bases in the middle.

In DNA form, the CDR3 reads TGTGCCAGCAATGTGATAGTGAACACTGAAGCTTTCTTT. Its protein product is CASNVIVNTEAFF. This chain joins TRBV2 and TRBJ1-1; D unclear. Trimming took 7 bases from V and 0 from J, leaving 9 bases between them. Germline V gives CDR1 SNHLY, CDR2 FYNNEI. This CDR3 comprises 13 residues. The whole variable domain, remainder taken from reference TRBV2 and TRBJ1-1, is EPEVTQTPSHQVTQMGQEVILRCVPISNHLYFYWYRQILGQKVEFLVSFYNNEISEKSEIFDDQFSVERPDGSNFTLKIRSTKLEDSAMYFCASNVIVNTEAFFGQGTRLTVV.

The chain uses TRBV27 and TRBJ2-6; TRBD1 agrees at 7 bases. The CDR3 covers 15 residues. V lost 4 bases, J lost 4 bases, and 4 bases stayed unmatched. The germline V gene encodes CDR1 MNHEY and CDR2 SMNVEV (reference sequence). The CDR3 sequence: CASSSQGEGANVLTF. The CDR3 DNA is TGTGCCAGCAGTTCCCAGGGGGAAGGGGCCAACGTCCTGACTTTC.

This clone was seen a few times. The chain carries TRBV6-5 and TRBJ2-2; a possible D gene is TRBD2 (6 bases). CDR1 is MNHEY, CDR2 SVGAGI, per germline. The CDR3 runs to 14 residues. Trimming removed 8 bases at V and 4 bases at J, with 14 bases between. CDR3 nucleotides: TGTGCCAGCGGAAAGGGACTCCGCACCGGGGAGCTGTTTTTT. Translated, it gives CASGKGLRTGELFF.

This clone is a singleton in its sample. The genes are TRBV30 and TRBJ1-5; D is ambiguous. Trimming removed 2 bases from V and 0 bases from J, with 14 bases in between. Per the germline V gene, CDR1 is GTSNPN and CDR2 is SVGIG (reference sequence). The CDR3 is made up of 16 amino acids. The CDR3 region is CAWSSYRSVSNQPQHF. CDR3 nucleotides: TGTGCCTGGAGTTCCTACAGATCAGTTAGCAATCAGCCCCAGCATTTT. Variable domain in full (rest from reference TRBV30 and TRBJ1-5): SQTIHQWPATLVQPVGSPLSLECTVEGTSNPNLYWYRQAAGRGLQLLFYSVGIGQISSEVPQNLSASRPQDRQFILSSKKLLLSDSGFYLCAWSSYRSVSNQPQHFGDGTRLSIL.

V usage is TRBV6-6 and J usage is TRBJ1-4; possibly TRBD1 for D (6 bases). Germline-derived CDR1 and CDR2 are MNHNY and SVGAGI (reference sequence). V lost 0 bases and J lost 7, with 15 bases in between. The CDR3 consists of 16 residues. The CDR3 bases are TGTGCCAGCAGTTACTCAAGGACAGAGAGAGCTGAAAAACTGTTTTTT. Its protein is CASSYSRTERAEKLFF.

This chain joins TRBV30 and TRBJ2-7, with no clear D. V lost 4 bases and J lost 3, with 10 bases in between. Germline V gene lookup returns CDR1 GTSNPN and CDR2 SVGIG (reference sequence). The CDR3 is 12 amino acids. Here the CDR3 DNA reads TGTGCCTGGATTTTGAGGTGCTACGAGCAGTACTTC. Residues: CAWILRCYEQYF. Based on the CDR3 plus reference TRBV30 and TRBJ2-7, the full variable domain is SQTIHQWPATLVQPVGSPLSLECTVEGTSNPNLYWYRQAAGRGLQLLFYSVGIGQISSEVPQNLSASRPQDRQFILSSKKLLLSDSGFYLCAWILRCYEQYFGPGTRLTVT.

The chain couples TRBV19 to TRBJ2-7, with D possibly TRBD2 on 6 matching bases. Trimming pared 5 bases from V and 3 bases from J, leaving 11 bases between. The CDR3 runs 13 residues. Germline CDR1 reads LNHDA; CDR2 reads SQIVND (reference sequence). CDR3 protein: CASSLAGSYEQYF. CDR3 coding DNA: TGTGCCAGTAGTCTAGCCGGGAGCTACGAGCAGTACTTC.

The chain has TRBV19 and TRBJ1-1, with D perhaps TRBD1 (5 bases). The V and J ends lost 6 bases and 6 bases respectively, with 14 bases between them. The CDR3 runs 13 residues. Per germline, CDR1 LNHDA and CDR2 SQIVND (reference sequence). The CDR3 coding sequence is TGTGCCAGTAGACCCCCGGGGGTCTCTGAAGCTTTCTTT. Encoded protein: CASRPPGVSEAFF.

The gene calls are TRBV5-4 and TRBJ1-2, with 9 bases identical to TRBD1. With V trimmed by 3 bases and J by 6 bases, 6 bases remained unmatched. CDR1 SGHNT and CDR2 YYREEE come from the germline V gene (reference sequence). This CDR3 is built from 14 residues. The DNA of the CDR3 is TGTGCCAGCAGCTCGGGACAGGGTAGCCATGGCTACACCTTC. Protein sequence: CASSSGQGSHGYTF. Looking up the rest from reference TRBV5-4 and TRBJ1-2 gives the full variable domain: ETGVTQSPTHLIKTRGQQVTLRCSSQSGHNTVSWYQQALGQGPQFIFQYYREEENGRGNFPPRFSGLQFPNYSSELNVNALELDDSALYLCASSSGQGSHGYTFGSGTRLTVV.

The rearrangement links TRBV11-3 to TRBJ1-1; a weak D match, TRBD1 (5 bases). The V gene lost 0 bases and the J gene lost 9 bases, with 11 bases spanning the gap. Germline V gives CDR1 SGHNT, CDR2 YENEEA. The CDR3 contains 13 residues. The CDR3 loop is CASSLETESKAFF. The CDR3 DNA sequence: TGTGCCAGCAGCTTAGAGACAGAGTCTAAAGCTTTCTTT.